Sequencing of this T cell receptor (beta chain) was carried out in a study of blood T cells in healthy people across ages. General study points: Whereas aged donors had fewer naive CD4+ cells, long-lived donors had more of them and higher diversity.

Then a second PCR, running roughly 7 to 11 cycles, was carried out with a sample-barcoded 5' primer and a J-beta primer mix. Each cDNA molecule was tagged by a template-switch adaptor that had 12 random nucleotides. Using its own MiXCR run on the 5' RACE reads, TCRdb lists one record per CDR3 protein. The sample includes 750,000 to 1,000,000 distinct CDR3 sequences, around 29% of them seen just once. The germline CDR1 and CDR2 sequences are SGHAT and FQNNGV. The CDR3 is 13 amino acids. V was pared by 4 bases and J by 7 bases, with 13 bases between. This clonotype showed up many times. Its specificity is unknown. The same specimen was also included in a second study, on T cells of mothers and their children. That source notes: An overlap that was slightly higher, though non-significant, was seen in related mother-child pairs versus unrelated pairs.

V and J are TRBV11-2 and TRBJ1-2; D unresolved. This TCR derives from a woman in her thirties or forties in good health. Sequencing was performed on blood. CDR3 coding DNA: TGTGCCAGCAGCTCGTCAGGTAGATTTGGCTACACCTTC. It yields the protein CASSSSGRFGYTF.